This is a list of T cell receptor beta chains from one sample in a study of response to subunit inactivated influenza vaccine. MiXCR, applied by TCRdb to the RT-PCR reads, yields one record per CDR3 protein. The top ten clones hold about a quarter of a sample with around 190,000 distinct CDR3 sequences, around an eighth of them seen once. Sequenced here: CD8+ T cells sorted from PBMCs, sampled roughly 5 days after vaccination. The receptors here all came from a man in his forties or fifties who received an inactivated influenza vaccine. Each CDR3 is given without its conserved first and last residue. Size values are once, few and many counts, or a class for expanded clones, and some rows have none.

size | J | V | CDR3
few | TRBJ2-1 | TRBV19 | ASSIGSGGYNEQF
. | TRBJ1-5 | TRBV12-3/TRBV12-4 | ANSPRGNSNQPQH
many | TRBJ2-7 | TRBV10-3 | AISESSPGQVSYEQY
few | TRBJ2-7 | TRBV5-1 | ASSLGITGADTYEQY
few | TRBJ2-2 | TRBV11-3 | ASSDRNTGELF
large | TRBJ2-3 | TRBV4-3 | ASSQPNAHERGPGDTQY
few | TRBJ2-7 | TRBV6-1 | ASMGSGTDSYEQY
many | TRBJ2-5 | TRBV12-3/TRBV12-4 | ASSPYVTQETQY
. | TRBJ2-7 | TRBV7-9 | ASSLGTDLL
. | TRBJ2-3 | TRBV10-3 | AISPTGSGGFTDTQY
. | TRBJ2-1 | TRBV7-6 | ASTVEGSYNEQF
few | TRBJ2-1 | TRBV7-6 | ASSLKRSGAYNEQF
few | TRBJ2-1 | TRBV9 | ASSNPGRGGSGRARYNEQF
few | TRBJ2-1 | TRBV29-1 | SVEVTGRNNEQF
few | TRBJ2-3 | TRBV7-9 | ASSLPGLAPDTQY
. | TRBJ2-4 | TRBV4-3 | ASSQGQGIDIQY
. | TRBJ2-1 | TRBV28 | ASSLSLGEGNEQF
. | TRBJ1-1 | TRBV4-1 | ASSHPTGGMNTEAF
few | TRBJ1-1 | TRBV28 | ASSETGLNTEAF
. | TRBJ2-5 | TRBV29-1 | SVAGAQETQY
few | TRBJ2-3 | TRBV6-2/TRBV6-3 | ASSGPPEEPYTDTQY
few | TRBJ2-7 | TRBV11-2 | ASSLEPRPVYEQY
few | TRBJ2-7 | TRBV4-2 | ASSPRGQLYEQY
many | TRBJ2-2 | TRBV12-3/TRBV12-4 | ASRTGTLNTGELF
few | TRBJ2-2 | TRBV15 | ATSRVLGVNTGELF
. | TRBJ2-1 | TRBV2 | ASSWTSGGNDYNEQF
. | TRBJ1-2 | TRBV12-3/TRBV12-4 | ASRMTGSNYGYT
. | TRBJ2-1 | TRBV7-8 | ASSLFGSTGSSYNEQF
. | TRBJ2-6 | TRBV15 | ATSRDGLPAAGANVLT
many | TRBJ2-7 | TRBV7-8 | ASSEWTGTGEQY
. | TRBJ2-4 | TRBV12-5 | ASALGQNIQY
. | TRBJ1-5 | TRBV20-1 | SARETKNQPQH
. | TRBJ2-1 | TRBV6-2/TRBV6-3 | ASSYGLAAYNEQF
. | TRBJ1-1 | TRBV2 | ASRGQGVRTEAF
few | TRBJ1-2 | TRBV5-6 | ASSLGQAGYT
few | TRBJ2-1 | TRBV4-1 | ASSPDELQNYNEQF
many | TRBJ2-6 | TRBV6-1 | ASTRGDRGSSGANVLT
few | TRBJ1-1 | TRBV7-2 | ASSLVTAMNTEAF
few | TRBJ2-7 | TRBV14 | ASSAFMVHEQY
. | TRBJ2-1 | TRBV5-1 | ASSLVGPTDHNEQF
many | TRBJ1-2 | TRBV28 | ASSLFTPGAYGYT
. | TRBJ1-6 | TRBV6-5 | ASSYSDRPNNSPLH
. | TRBJ2-3 | TRBV9 | ASSGETDTQY
few | TRBJ1-1 | TRBV9 | ASSVDGDTEAF
. | TRBJ2-7 | TRBV27 | ASRTRFGRSGDEQY
. | TRBJ2-7 | TRBV6-5 | ASSFTPGQTSDEQY
few | TRBJ2-1 | TRBV6-6 | ASSYNYEQF
. | TRBJ2-7 | TRBV7-9 | ASSLGTGGPYEQY
few | TRBJ2-7 | TRBV5-6 | ASSSETSPGSRSYEQY